Listed below are T cell receptor beta chains from one sample, sequenced in a study of cytomegalovirus exposure and HLA in healthy donors. Clones were read by immunoSEQ multiplex PCR, and TCRdb kept only the in-frame ones, dropping some. The table has hundreds of thousands of clones, about 66% seen once; the top ten hold under 2.5%. Specimen: PBMCs. The source of these receptors is a female donor in good health and CMV-seronegative. Both conserved end residues are part of each CDR3. A D gene is named only where the DNA matches it firmly. Only part of the rows carry a size: once, few, many, or a class if the clone is expanded.

v_call,j_call,d_call,clone_size,cdr3_nt,cdr3_aa
TRBV19,TRBJ2-3,TRBD1,NA,TGTGCCAGTAGTATTGCAGGGGGCAGCGATACGCAGTATTTT,CASSIAGGSDTQYF
TRBV6-1,TRBJ2-4,NA,NA,TGTGCCAGCAGTGAAATCGTAGGGCAGGGCCCGAAAAACATTCAGTACTTC,CASSEIVGQGPKNIQYF
TRBV19,TRBJ2-7,NA,few,TGTGCCAGTAGTATCCGGGAAGCCTACGAGCAGTACTTC,CASSIREAYEQYF
TRBV25-1,TRBJ2-7,TRBD2,few,TGTGCCAGCAGTTCATATATAGGCGGGAGGGCCTACGAGCAGTACTTC,CASSSYIGGRAYEQYF
TRBV27,TRBJ1-1,NA,NA,TGTGCCAGCAGTAAGACAGGCCTGGGCACTGAAGCTTTCTTT,CASSKTGLGTEAFF
TRBV2,TRBJ2-1,TRBD2,few,TGTGCCAGCAGCATAGCGCCGGGACTAGCGGGACGGAATGAGCAGTTCTTC,CASSIAPGLAGRNEQFF
TRBV7-9,TRBJ2-7,TRBD1,NA,TGTGCCAGCAGCTTAAAGGGACAGGTGGCCTACGAGCAGTACTTC,CASSLKGQVAYEQYF
TRBV10-3,TRBJ1-1,NA,NA,TGTGCCATCAGTGAGTTACAGGGTGTAGGGGCTGAAGCTTTCTTT,CAISELQGVGAEAFF
TRBV11-2,TRBJ2-7,NA,NA,TGTGCCAGCAGGGGGGGGAGGGGGTTGACCTACGAGCAGTACTTC,CASRGGRGLTYEQYF
TRBV28,TRBJ2-1,NA,NA,TGTGCCAGCAAGGGGACTTCCTACAATGAGCAGTTCTTC,CASKGTSYNEQFF
TRBV5-4,TRBJ2-1,TRBD2,NA,TGTGCCAGCAGCTCCCCCGGGACTAGCAACAATGAGCAGTTCTTC,CASSSPGTSNNEQFF
TRBV25-1,TRBJ1-2,NA,NA,TGTGCCAGCAGTGAAAACAGCTATGGCTACACCTTC,CASSENSYGYTF
TRBV5-4,TRBJ2-3,TRBD2,NA,TGTGCCAGCAGGACCGGGACTAGCGCAACAGATACGCAGTATTTT,CASRTGTSATDTQYF
TRBV19,TRBJ1-1,NA,NA,TGTGCCAGTAGCTCCCAGGGGCGCGGCACTGAAGCTTTCTTT,CASSSQGRGTEAFF
TRBV7-9,TRBJ2-7,TRBD2,few,TGTGCCAGCAGCTTATGGACAGGGCTGACTAGCGGGAGCTCCTACGAGCAGTACTTC,CASSLWTGLTSGSSYEQYF
TRBV5-1,TRBJ2-2,NA,NA,TGCGCCAGCAGCGTGGGCGTGGTGGGGGAGCTGTTTTTT,CASSVGVVGELFF
TRBV7-9,TRBJ2-5,TRBD2,NA,TGTGCCAGCAGCTTAGGGACTAGCGGGATCCAAGAGACCCAGTACTTC,CASSLGTSGIQETQYF
TRBV27,TRBJ2-1,TRBD2,NA,TGTGCCAGCAGACCCCAGCTATCTCGGACTAGCGGGAGGCACAATGAGCAGTTCTTC,CASRPQLSRTSGRHNEQFF
TRBV19,TRBJ1-1,TRBD1,NA,TGTGCCAGTAGCGACAGGGTCGGCACTGAAGCTTTCTTT,CASSDRVGTEAFF
TRBV6-5,TRBJ2-1,TRBD2,NA,TGTGCCAGCAGTTACGGGACTAGCGGGTATGAGCAGTTCTTC,CASSYGTSGYEQFF